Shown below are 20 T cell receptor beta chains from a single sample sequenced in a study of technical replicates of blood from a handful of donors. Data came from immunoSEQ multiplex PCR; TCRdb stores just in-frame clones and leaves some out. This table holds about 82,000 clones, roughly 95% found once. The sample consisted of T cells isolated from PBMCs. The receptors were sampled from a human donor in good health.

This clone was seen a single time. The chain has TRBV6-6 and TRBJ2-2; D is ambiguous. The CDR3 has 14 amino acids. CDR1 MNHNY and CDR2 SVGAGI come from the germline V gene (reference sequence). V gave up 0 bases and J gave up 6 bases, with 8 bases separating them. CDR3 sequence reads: CASSYSSISGELFF. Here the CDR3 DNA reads TGTGCCAGCAGTTACTCTTCTATATCCGGGGAGCTGTTTTTT.

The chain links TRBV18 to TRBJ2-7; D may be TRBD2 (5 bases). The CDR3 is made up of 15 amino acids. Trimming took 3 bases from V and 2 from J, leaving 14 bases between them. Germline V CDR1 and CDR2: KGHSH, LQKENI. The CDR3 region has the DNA TGTGCCAGCTCACCTCAGAGGGAAACAACCTACGAGCAGTACTTC. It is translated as CASSPQRETTYEQYF.

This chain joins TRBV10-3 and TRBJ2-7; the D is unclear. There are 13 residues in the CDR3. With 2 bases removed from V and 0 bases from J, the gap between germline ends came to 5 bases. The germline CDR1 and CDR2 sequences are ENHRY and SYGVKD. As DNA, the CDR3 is TGTGCCATCAGTGAGCCTAGCTCCTACGAGCAGTACTTC. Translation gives CAISEPSSYEQYF.

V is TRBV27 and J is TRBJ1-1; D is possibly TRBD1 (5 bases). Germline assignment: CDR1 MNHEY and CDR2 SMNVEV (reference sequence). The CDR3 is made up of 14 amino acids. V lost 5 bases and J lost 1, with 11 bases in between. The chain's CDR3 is CASSTRGANTEAFF. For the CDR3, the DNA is TGTGCCAGCAGTACGCGTGGGGCGAACACTGAAGCTTTCTTT.

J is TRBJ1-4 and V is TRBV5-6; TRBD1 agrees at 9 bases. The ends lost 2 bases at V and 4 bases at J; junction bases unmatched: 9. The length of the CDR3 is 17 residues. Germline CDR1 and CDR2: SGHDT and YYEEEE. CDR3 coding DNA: TGTGCCAGCAGCTTAAAGGGACAGGGATTCGGTAATGAAAAACTGTTTTTT. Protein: CASSLKGQGFGNEKLFF.

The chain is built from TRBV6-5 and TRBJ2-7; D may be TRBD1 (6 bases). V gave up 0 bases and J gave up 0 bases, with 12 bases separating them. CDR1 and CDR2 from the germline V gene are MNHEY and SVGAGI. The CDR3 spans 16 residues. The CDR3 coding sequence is TGTGCCAGCAGTTACTCGAGTCGACAGGCCTCCTACGAGCAGTACTTC. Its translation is CASSYSSRQASYEQYF.

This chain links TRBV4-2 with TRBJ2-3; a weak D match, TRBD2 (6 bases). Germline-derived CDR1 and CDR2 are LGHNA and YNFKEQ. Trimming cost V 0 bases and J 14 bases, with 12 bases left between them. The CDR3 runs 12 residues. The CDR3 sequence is CASSQDTSRLYF. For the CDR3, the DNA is TGTGCCAGCAGCCAAGATACTAGCCGGCTGTATTTT.

Here the CDR3 DNA reads TGTGCCAGTAGTATAGAGCGCAGGCGAGGGTGGAACACTGAAGCTTTCTTT. It specifies CASSIERRRGWNTEAFF. The J gene is TRBJ1-1, the V gene TRBV19; D remains ambiguous. Germline V gives CDR1 LNHDA, CDR2 SQIVND (reference sequence). The CDR3 consists of 17 residues. V lost 0 bases, J lost 1 base, and 15 bases lay in between.

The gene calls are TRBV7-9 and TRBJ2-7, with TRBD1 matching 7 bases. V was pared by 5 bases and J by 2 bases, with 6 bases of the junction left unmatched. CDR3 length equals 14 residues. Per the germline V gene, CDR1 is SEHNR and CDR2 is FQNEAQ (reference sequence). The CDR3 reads CASSPPGTAYEQYF. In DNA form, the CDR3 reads TGTGCCAGCAGCCCTCCCGGGACAGCCTACGAGCAGTACTTC.

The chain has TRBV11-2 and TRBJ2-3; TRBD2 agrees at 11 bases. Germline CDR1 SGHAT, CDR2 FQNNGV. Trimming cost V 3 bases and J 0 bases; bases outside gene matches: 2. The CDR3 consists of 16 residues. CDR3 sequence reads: CASSFRTSGSTDTQYF. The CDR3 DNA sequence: TGTGCCAGCAGCTTTCGGACTAGCGGGAGCACAGATACGCAGTATTTT. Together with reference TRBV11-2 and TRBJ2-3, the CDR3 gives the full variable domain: EAGVAQSPRYKIIEKRQSVAFWCNPISGHATLYWYQQILGQGPKLLIQFQNNGVVDDSQLPKDRFSAERLKGVDSTLKIQPAKLEDSAVYLCASSFRTSGSTDTQYFGPGTRLTVL.

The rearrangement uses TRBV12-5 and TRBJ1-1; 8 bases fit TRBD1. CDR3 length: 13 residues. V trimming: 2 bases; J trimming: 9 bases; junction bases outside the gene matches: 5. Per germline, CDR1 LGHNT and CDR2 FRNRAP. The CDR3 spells CASGLWQGAQAFF. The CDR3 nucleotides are TGTGCTAGTGGTTTGTGGCAGGGGGCGCAAGCTTTCTTT.

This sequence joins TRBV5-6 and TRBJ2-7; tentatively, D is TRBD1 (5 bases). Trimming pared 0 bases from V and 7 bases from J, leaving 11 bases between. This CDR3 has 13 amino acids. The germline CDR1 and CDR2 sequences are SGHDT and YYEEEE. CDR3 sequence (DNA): TGTGCCAGCAGCTTGGACAGGTTCCAAGAGCAGTACTTC. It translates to CASSLDRFQEQYF.

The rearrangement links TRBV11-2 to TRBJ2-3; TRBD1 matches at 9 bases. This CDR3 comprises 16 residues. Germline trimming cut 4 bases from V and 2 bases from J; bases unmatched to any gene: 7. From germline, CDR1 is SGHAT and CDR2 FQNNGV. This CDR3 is CASSSSGTGITDTQYF. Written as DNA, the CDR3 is TGTGCCAGCAGCTCCTCCGGGACAGGGATCACAGATACGCAGTATTTT.

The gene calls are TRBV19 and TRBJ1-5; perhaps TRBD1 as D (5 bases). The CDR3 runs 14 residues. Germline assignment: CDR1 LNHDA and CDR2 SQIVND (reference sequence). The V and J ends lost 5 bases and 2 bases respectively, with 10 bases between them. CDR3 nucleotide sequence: TGTGCCAGTAGTGCGGGGGGAGGCAATCAGCCCCAGCATTTT. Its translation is CASSAGGGNQPQHF.

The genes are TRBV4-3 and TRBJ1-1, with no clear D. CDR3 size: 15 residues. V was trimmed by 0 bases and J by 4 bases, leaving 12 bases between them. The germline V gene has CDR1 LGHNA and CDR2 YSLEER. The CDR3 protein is CASSQDGRVGTEAFF. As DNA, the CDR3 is TGCGCCAGCAGCCAAGATGGCCGGGTTGGCACTGAAGCTTTCTTT.

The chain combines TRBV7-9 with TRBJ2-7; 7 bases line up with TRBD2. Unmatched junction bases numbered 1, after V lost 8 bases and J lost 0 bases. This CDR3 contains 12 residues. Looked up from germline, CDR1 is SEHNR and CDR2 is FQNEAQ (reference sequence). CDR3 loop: CASGTTSYEQYF. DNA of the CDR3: TGTGCCAGCGGGACTACCTCCTACGAGCAGTACTTC.

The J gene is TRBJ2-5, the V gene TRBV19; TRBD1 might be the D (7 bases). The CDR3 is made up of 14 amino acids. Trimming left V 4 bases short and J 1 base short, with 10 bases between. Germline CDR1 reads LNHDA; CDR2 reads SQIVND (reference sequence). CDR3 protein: CASSRRGPQETQYF. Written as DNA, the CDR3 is TGTGCCAGTAGTAGGAGGGGGCCCCAAGAGACCCAGTACTTC.

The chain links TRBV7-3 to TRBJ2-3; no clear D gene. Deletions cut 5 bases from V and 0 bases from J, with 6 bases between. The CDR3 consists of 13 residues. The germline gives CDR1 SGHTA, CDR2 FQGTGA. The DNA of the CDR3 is TGTGCCAGCAGCCTGCTAAGCACAGATACGCAGTATTTT. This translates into CASSLLSTDTQYF.

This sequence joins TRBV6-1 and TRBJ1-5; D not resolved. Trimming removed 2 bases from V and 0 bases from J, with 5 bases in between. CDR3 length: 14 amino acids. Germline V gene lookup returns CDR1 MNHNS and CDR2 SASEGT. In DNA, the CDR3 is TGTGCCAGCAGTGAATCTAATAGCAATCAGCCCCAGCATTTT. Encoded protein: CASSESNSNQPQHF.

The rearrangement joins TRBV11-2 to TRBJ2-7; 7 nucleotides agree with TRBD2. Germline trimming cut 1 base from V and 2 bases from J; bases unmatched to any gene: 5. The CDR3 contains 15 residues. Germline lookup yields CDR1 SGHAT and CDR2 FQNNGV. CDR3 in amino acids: CASSLGWDYTYEQYF. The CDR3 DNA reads TGTGCCAGCAGCTTAGGCTGGGACTATACCTACGAGCAGTACTTC.